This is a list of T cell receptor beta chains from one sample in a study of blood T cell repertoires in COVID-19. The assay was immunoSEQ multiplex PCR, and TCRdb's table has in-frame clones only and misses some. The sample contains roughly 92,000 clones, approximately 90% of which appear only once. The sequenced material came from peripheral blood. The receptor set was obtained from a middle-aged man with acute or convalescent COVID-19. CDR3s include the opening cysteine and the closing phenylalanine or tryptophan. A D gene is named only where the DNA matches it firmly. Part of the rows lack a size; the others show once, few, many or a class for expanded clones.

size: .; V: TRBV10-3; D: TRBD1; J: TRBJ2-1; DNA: TGTGCCATCAGTGAGTGGACAGGGGTTGAGCAGTTCTTC; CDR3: CAISEWTGVEQFF
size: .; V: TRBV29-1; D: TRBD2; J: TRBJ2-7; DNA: TGCAGCGTTGCCCTCCTCCTAGCGGGAGCAGGAAACGAGCAGTACTTC; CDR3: CSVALLLAGAGNEQYF
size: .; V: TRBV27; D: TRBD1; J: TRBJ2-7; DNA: TGTGCCAGCAGTTTCTCCGGGACAGGGAACGACGAGCAGTACTTC; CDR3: CASSFSGTGNDEQYF
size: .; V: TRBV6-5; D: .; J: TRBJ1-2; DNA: TGTGCCAGCAGTCTCGACAGGTCTAACTATGGCTACACCTTC; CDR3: CASSLDRSNYGYTF
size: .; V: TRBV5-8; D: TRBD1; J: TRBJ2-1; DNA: TGTGCCAGCAGCTTGGTTCGGACAGGGGTCTACAATGAGCAGTTCTTC; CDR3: CASSLVRTGVYNEQFF
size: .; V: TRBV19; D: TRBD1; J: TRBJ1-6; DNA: TGTGCCAGTAGTAGTGTGGAACAGGGGGAATCACCCCTCCACTTT; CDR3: CASSSVEQGESPLHF
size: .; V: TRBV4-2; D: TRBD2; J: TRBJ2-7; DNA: TGTGCCAGCAGCCCGGGACTAGCGGTAACACTGCCAGGAGAGCAGTACTTC; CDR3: CASSPGLAVTLPGEQYF
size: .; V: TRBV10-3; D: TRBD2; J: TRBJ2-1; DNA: TGTGCCACCACACTAGCGGGAGGATCTGAGCAGTTCTTC; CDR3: CATTLAGGSEQFF
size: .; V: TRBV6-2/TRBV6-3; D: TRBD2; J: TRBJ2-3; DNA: TGTGCCAGCAGTCATGAGCGGGAGGCCTCCCTGGGGACAGATACGCAGTATTTT; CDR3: CASSHEREASLGTDTQYF
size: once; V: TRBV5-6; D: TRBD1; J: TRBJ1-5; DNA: TGTGCCAGCAGCGTTAGGGGGCAGGGGGGTTTATCCCAGCATTTT; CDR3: CASSVRGQGGLSQHF
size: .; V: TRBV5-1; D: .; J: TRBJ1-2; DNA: TGCGCCAGCAGCTCCGTCGGCCAGGGCGCCTATGGCTACACCTTC; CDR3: CASSSVGQGAYGYTF
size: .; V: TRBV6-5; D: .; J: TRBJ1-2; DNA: TGTGCCAGCAGAGAGTACAGTAACTATGGCTACACCTTC; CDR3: CASREYSNYGYTF
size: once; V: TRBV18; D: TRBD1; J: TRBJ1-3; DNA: TGTGCCAGCTCACGGGGCAACGGAGGGGGCTCCTCTGGAAACACCATATATTTT; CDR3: CASSRGNGGGSSGNTIYF
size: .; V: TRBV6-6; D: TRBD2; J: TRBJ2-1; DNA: TGTGCCAGCAGTTACGGGGGGGCTAGCGGGTGGAATGAGCAGTTCTTC; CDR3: CASSYGGASGWNEQFF
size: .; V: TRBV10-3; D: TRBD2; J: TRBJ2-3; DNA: TGTGCCATCATGGGACCGGTAAGCGGGAGGGCAGATACGCAGTATTTT; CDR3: CAIMGPVSGRADTQYF
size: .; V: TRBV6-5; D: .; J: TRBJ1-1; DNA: TGTGCCAGCAGTTACTCGACCAGGGGCGAAGCTTTCTTT; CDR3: CASSYSTRGEAFF
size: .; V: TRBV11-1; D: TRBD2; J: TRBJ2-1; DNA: TGTGCCAGCAGCCCCGGGAGGGCCTCCTACAATGAGCAGTTCTTC; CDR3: CASSPGRASYNEQFF
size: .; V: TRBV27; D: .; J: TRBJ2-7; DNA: TGTGCCAGCAGCCTTAGCGGTCCAACCTACGAGCAGTACTTC; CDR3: CASSLSGPTYEQYF
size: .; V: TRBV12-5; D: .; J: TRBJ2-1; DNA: TGTGCTAGTGGTTTGGTATTGTTCGCGGGAAACGGGTATGAGCAGTTCTTC; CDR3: CASGLVLFAGNGYEQFF
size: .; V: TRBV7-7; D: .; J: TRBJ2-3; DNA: TGTGCCAGCAGCCGCGGGACGACTCCCACAGATACGCAGTATTTT; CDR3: CASSRGTTPTDTQYF
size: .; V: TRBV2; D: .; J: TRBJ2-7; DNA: TGTGCCAGCAGGGGGCCAGGGCCCGAGCAGTACTTC; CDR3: CASRGPGPEQYF
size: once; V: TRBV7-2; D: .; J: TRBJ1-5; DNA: TGTGCCAGCAGCCCCAAGGGGGGCAATCAGCCCCAGCATTTT; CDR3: CASSPKGGNQPQHF
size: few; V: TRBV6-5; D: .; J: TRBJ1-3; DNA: TGTGCCAGCAGTTCTAGAAACACCATATATTTT; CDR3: CASSSRNTIYF
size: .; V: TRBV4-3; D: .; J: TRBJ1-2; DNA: TGCGCCAGCAGCCAAGAAATTGGCCAGGGCTATGGCTACACCTTC; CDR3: CASSQEIGQGYGYTF
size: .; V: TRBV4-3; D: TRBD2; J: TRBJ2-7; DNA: TGCGCCAGCAGCCAAGATAGGCTAGCGGGAGGGTCCGATGACGAGCAGTACTTC; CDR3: CASSQDRLAGGSDDEQYF
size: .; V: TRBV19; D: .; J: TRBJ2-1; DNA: TGTGCCAGTAGGTCTTTACTCTACAATGAGCAGTTCTTC; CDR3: CASRSLLYNEQFF
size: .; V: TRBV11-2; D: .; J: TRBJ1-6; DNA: TGTGCCAGCAGCCCTCGACCCGGGAGCTCCTATAATTCACCCCTCCACTTT; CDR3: CASSPRPGSSYNSPLHF
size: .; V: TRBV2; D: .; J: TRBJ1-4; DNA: TGTGCCAGCAGTCCTACAGGGACAACTAATGAAAAACTGTTTTTT; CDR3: CASSPTGTTNEKLFF
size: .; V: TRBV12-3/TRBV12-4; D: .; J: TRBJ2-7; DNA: TGTGCCAGCAGTTTTGCGGGGGAGCAGTACTTC; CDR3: CASSFAGEQYF
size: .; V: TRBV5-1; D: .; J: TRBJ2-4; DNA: TGCGCCAGCAGCTTGGTCCCCTTCGGTTTAGCCAAAAACATTCAGTACTTC; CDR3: CASSLVPFGLAKNIQYF
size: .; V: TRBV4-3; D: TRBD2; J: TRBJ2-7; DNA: TGCGCCAGCAGCCAAGTAGGCGGGAGGGCCGACGAGCAGTACTTC; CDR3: CASSQVGGRADEQYF
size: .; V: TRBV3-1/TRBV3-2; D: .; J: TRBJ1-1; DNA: TGTGCCAGCAGCCAAGAGATTACAGCGGTCCTTGAAGCTTTCTTT; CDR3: CASSQEITAVLEAFF
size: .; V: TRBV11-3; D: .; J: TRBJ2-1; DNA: TGTGCCAGCAGCCACATAGCGGTAAGCTCCTACAATGAGCAGTTCTTC; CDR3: CASSHIAVSSYNEQFF
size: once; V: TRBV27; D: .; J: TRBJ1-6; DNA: TGTGCCAGCAGCCTACCCAATTCACCCCTCCACTTT; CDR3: CASSLPNSPLHF
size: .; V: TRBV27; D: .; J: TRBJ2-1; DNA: TGTGCCAGCCGCGGACAGCCGTCCTACAATGAGCAGTTCTTC; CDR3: CASRGQPSYNEQFF
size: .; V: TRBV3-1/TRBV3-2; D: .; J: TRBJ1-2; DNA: TGTGCCAGCAGCCATACAGCTAACTATGGCTACACCTTC; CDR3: CASSHTANYGYTF
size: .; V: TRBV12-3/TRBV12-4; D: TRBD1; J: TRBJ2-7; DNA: TGTGCCAGCAGCCCGGGACAGTTCAGGCAGTACTTC; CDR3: CASSPGQFRQYF
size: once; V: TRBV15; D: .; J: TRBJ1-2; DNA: TGTGCCACCAGCAGAGATCTGGAGGGCAACTATGGCTACACCTTC; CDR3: CATSRDLEGNYGYTF
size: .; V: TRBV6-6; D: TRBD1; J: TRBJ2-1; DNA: TGTGCCAGCAGTTACTGGAGAGACAGGGCTTCGTTCTTC; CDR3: CASSYWRDRASFF
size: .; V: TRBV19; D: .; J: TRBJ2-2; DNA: TGTGCCAGTAAGGTGGGCCCTAACACCGGGGAGCTGTTTTTT; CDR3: CASKVGPNTGELFF
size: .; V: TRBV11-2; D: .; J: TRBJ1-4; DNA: TGTGCCAGCAGCTTAGGGAGGGGTAATGAAAAACTGTTTTTT; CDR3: CASSLGRGNEKLFF
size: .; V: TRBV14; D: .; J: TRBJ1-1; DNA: TGTGCCAGCAGCCAAAAAGTTGGGGTGGGGCTAGGTTTCTTT; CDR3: CASSQKVGVGLGFF
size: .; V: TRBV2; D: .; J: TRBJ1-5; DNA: TGTGCCAGCAGTTGGGACGCCGGGGGAAATCAGCCCCAGCATTTT; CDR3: CASSWDAGGNQPQHF
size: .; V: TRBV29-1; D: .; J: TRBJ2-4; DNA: TGCAGCGTATCCGGGACTGCCAAAAACATTCAGTACTTC; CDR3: CSVSGTAKNIQYF
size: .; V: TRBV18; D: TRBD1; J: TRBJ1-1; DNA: TGTGCCAGCTCAACTAACCGGGACAGGGGGCTCGGGAACACTGAAGCTTTCTTT; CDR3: CASSTNRDRGLGNTEAFF
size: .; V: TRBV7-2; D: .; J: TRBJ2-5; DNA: TGTGCCAGCAGCTTGCGGAAAGAGACCCAGTACTTC; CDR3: CASSLRKETQYF
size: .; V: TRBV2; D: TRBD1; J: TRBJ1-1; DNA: TGTGCCAGCAGTGAAAGTGGGGGCAGGGGGCTCGCTGAAGCTTTCTTT; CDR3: CASSESGGRGLAEAFF
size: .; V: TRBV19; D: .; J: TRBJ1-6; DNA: TGTGCCAGTAGTATAGAGGGCAGCTCCTATAATTCACCCCTCCACTTT; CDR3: CASSIEGSSYNSPLHF
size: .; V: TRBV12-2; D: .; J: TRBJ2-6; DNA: TGTGCAAGTCGCTGGCCGATCGAGGGACAGGTCAATGTCATCTCTGGGGCCAACGTCCTGACTTTC; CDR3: CASRWPIEGQVNVISGANVLTF
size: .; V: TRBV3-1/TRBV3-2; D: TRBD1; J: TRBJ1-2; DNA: TGTGCCAGCAGCCCACCGGGACAGGGGATCGGAGCTAACTATGGCTACACCTTC; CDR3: CASSPPGQGIGANYGYTF
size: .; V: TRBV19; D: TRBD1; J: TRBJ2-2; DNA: TGTGCCACCGCGGGACAGGGGGCAACCGGGGAGCTGTTTTTT; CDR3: CATAGQGATGELFF
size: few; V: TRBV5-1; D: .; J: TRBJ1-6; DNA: TGCGCCAGCAGCCCCTGGGCCCTTCCGCGTGGTTCACCCCTCCACTTT; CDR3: CASSPWALPRGSPLHF
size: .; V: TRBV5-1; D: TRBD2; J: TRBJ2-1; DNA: TGCGCCAGCAGCTTCCCACTAGCGGGAGGGTACAATGAGCAGTTCTTC; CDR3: CASSFPLAGGYNEQFF
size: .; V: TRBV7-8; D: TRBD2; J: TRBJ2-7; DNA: TGTGCCAGCAGCCCCCCGGGGCTAGCGGGAGTCTTTGGGCAGTACTTC; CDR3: CASSPPGLAGVFGQYF
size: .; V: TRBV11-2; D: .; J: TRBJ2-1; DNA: TGTGCCAGCACCCAAGTGCCCCGAGTAAGTGAGCAGTTCTTC; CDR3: CASTQVPRVSEQFF
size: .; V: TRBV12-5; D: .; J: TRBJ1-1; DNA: TGTGCTAGTGGTTTGGTTCCGGTTCAGGGGCGCACTGAAGCTTTCTTT; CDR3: CASGLVPVQGRTEAFF
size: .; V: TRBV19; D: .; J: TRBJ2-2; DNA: TGTGCCAGTAGTACGAGACAGAGGAACACCGGGGAGCTGTTTTTT; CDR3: CASSTRQRNTGELFF
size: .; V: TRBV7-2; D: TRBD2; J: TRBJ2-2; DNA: TGTGCCAGCAGCTCCGCCGGGACTAGCGGGACCGGGGAGCTGTTTTTT; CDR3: CASSSAGTSGTGELFF
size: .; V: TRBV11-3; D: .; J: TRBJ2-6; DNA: TGTGCCAGCAGCTTGTGGACGGGAAGCTCTGGGGCCAACGTCCTGACTTTC; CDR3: CASSLWTGSSGANVLTF